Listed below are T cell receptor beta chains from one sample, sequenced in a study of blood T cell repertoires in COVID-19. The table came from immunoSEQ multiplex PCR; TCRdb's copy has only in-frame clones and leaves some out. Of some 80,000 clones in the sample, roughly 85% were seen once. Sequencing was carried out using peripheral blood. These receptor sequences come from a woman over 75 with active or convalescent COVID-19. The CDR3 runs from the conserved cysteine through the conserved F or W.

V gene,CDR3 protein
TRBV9,CASSRGGEQSPLHF
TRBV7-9,CASSPQGGKSYEQYF
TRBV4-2,CASSQDRQGNSPLHF
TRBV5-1,CASSLTGTGTEAFF
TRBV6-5,CASSYRGFTEAFF
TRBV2,CASRSGGARNEQFF
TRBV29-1,CSVAPRGGGDTQYF
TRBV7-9,CASRSQGAVFEQYF
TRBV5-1,CASSLDSPGHEKLFF
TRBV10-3,CATRTGGSYEQYF
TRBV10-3,CAISIAGGPIYEQYF
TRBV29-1,CSVVVADLGGYTF
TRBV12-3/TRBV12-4,CASSFIFPGELFF
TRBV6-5,CASSATSAFYNEQFF
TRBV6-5,CASSYGVSGSYEQYF
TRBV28,CASSLGGGNQPQHF
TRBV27,CASSLSRPGDRNTYEQYF
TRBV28,CASTGVSIYEQYF
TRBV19,CASSIGAQGAGGYTF
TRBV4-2,CASSQGQISTDTQYF
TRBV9,CASSVALQESDSPLHF
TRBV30,CAWSDHGTGADEQYF